This record covers a single T cell receptor (beta chain). Its matching antigen is unknown. A read error may explain this, as a much larger clone is one base away. Germline V gene data show CDR1 as SNHLY and CDR2 as FYNNEI. CDR3 length: 16 residues. Each library started from approximately 15 ng of total RNA using the QIAseq Immune Repertoire TCR panel. One entry per CDR3 protein results from TCRdb running MiXCR on the reads. Among around 650 distinct CDR3 sequences listed, around 7% were seen once. The source of the sample is a study of circulating CD8 cells and anti-PD-1 response in melanoma. As for the study in general: Six of 13 patients had prior targeted therapy or immunotherapy; seven did not. Findings of the study overall: The cohort mixed treatment-naive and previously treated patients.

Live CD3+CD8+TCRalphabeta+ cells were sorted into four subsets by PD-1 and/or TIGIT. The sequence derives from a human donor with melanoma. This chain connects TRBV2 to TRBJ2-3; D gene unclear. The starting material was CD8+ T cells from PBMCs, obtained at baseline or after one month of anti-PD-1 therapy (not recorded which). CDR3 nucleotides: TGTGCCAGCATTCCCAAACTTAGTAGATACACAGATACGCGGTATTTT. Its protein is CASIPKLSRYTDTRYF.